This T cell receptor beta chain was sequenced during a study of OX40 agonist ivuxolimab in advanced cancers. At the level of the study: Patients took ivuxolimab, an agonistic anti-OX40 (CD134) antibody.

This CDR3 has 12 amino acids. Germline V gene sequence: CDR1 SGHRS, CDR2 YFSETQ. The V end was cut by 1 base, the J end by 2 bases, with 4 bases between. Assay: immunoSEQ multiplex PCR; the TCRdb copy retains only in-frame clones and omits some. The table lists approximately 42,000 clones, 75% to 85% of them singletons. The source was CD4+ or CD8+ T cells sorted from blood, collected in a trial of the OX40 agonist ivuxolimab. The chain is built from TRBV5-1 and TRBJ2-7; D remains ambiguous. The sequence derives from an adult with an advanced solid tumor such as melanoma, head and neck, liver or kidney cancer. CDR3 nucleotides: TGCGCCAGCAGCTTGTCCCCCTACGAGCAGTACTTC. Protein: CASSLSPYEQYF.